Reported below is one TCR beta chain. Its specificity is not known. This CDR3 spans 15 amino acids. V lost 2 bases to trimming and J lost 3 bases, with 13 bases between them. In germline, CDR1 is GTSNPN, CDR2 SVGIG (reference sequence). As to time point: 2015-2016 season, pre-vaccination. The source of the sample is a study of follicular helper T cells after annual influenza vaccination. Generated by immunoSEQ multiplex PCR, the TCRdb table keeps only in-frame clones and is missing some. Here the sample spans 9,500 to 15,000 clones, nearly 80% being singletons. Study-level results: Day 7 ICOS+CD38+ clones later appeared mostly in ICOS-CD38- cTfh. Plasmablast frequency change correlated with clonality change in ICOS+CD38+ cTfh.

The sample consisted of CXCR5+ CD38- circulating T follicular helper cells from blood, taken on the day of influenza vaccination. Stated subset: circulating Tfh, non-naive CD4+CXCR5+PD-1+ (ICOS+CD38+ or ICOS-CD38-). The TCR comes from an adult who received the influenza vaccine. V is TRBV30 and J is TRBJ1-4; D might be TRBD1 (5 bases). DNA for the CDR3: TGTGCCTGGAGTCTCAACGGGGGTGCTAATGAAAAACTGTTTTTT. Its translation is CAWSLNGGANEKLFF.